The text below deals with one T cell receptor beta chain. Authors' analysis steps: Estimation of nucleated cell counts was performed using reference gene primer amplification. Assay: immunoSEQ multiplex PCR; the TCRdb copy retains only in-frame clones and omits some. From that table come the V and J calls and clone size; the DNA was used to work out D and trimming. The repertoire holds 120,000 or so clones, with around 90% as singletons. The data were obtained in a study of blood T cell repertoires in COVID-19. On the study more broadly: PBMCs, B-cell-depleted T cells, or T cells were the source of the cDNA or gDNA that made up the material.

The CDR3 runs to 15 residues. V lost 4 bases, J lost 4 bases, and 9 bases stayed unmatched. Germline V gene lookup returns CDR1 SGHTA and CDR2 FQGNSA. Material: peripheral blood. This clonotype originated in a woman between 50 and 59 years old with acute or convalescent COVID-19. The chain joins TRBV7-2 to TRBJ1-2; 7 bases agree with TRBD1. As DNA, the CDR3 is TGTGCCAGCAGCTCTCGGGGGACAGTTCCCTATGGCTACACCTTC. It codes for CASSSRGTVPYGYTF.